This T cell receptor (beta chain) is from a study of blood T cell repertoires in COVID-19 (dated by TCRdb to 2018 to 2021). General notes on the study: Samples covering the acute and convalescent phases of COVID-19 were provided by collaborators in the United States, Italy and Spain. The prospective study material was composed of cDNA or gDNA derived from T cells, B-cell-depleted T cells, or PBMCs. The dataset comprised deeply sampled blood TCRbeta repertoires from subjects exposed to, actively infected with, or recovered from COVID-19. A freely available public database, intended as a resource for researchers studying the immune response to SARS-CoV-2, is where the repertoires were released. Samples came from the ongoing ImmuneRACE study (first 160 participants) plus 1,254 subjects from 6 global collaborators. Sample metadata almost always included a de-identified subject ID, COVID-19 status, age in years and sex. Where available, HLA class I and class II types were obtained from metadata supplied by the sample provider rather than from assay-based typing. Study-level results and caveats: Clinical and demographic metadata were provided uncurated, with the amount varying by source and participant.

Collaborating institutions collected whole blood in K2EDTA tubes following their own protocols. For TCRbeta analysis, collaborator samples were shipped as frozen whole blood, as isolated PBMCs, or as DNA extracted from either sample type. This clone has only one observation. Its antigen is currently not known. Within one base of it there is no much larger clone, and no base qualities were kept. TCRbeta CDR3 regions were amplified from genomic DNA by means of the immunoSEQ Assay, a bias-controlled multiplex PCR. In the authors' own workflow: The number of nucleated cells in each sample was estimated from the amplification of reference gene primers within the assay. To quantify the absolute abundance of each unique TCRbeta CDR3 rearrangement, sequence reads were collapsed and filtered. Productive Simpson clonality was computed per sample as the square root of Simpson's diversity index over productive rearrangements. TCRdb limited this immuneACCESS table to in-frame rearrangements with V and J called. A share of clones is missing; checked studies link under half to unresolved V genes, and the rest is unexplained. The V and J calls and the clone size are those of that table, but D and trimming were determined from the DNA. The sample table contains fewer than 400,000 clones; only one count was recorded for 65% to 85% of them. The ten largest clones capture 2.5% to 3% of the sample.

Based on the germline V gene, the CDR1 and CDR2 sequences are MNHEY and SVGAGI. The CDR3 contains 13 residues, cysteine and phenylalanine counted. CDR3 DNA only is kept here, 39 bases in frame from base 1. Unmatched junction bases come to 10, with V trimmed by 10 bases and J by 6 bases. The material sequenced was peripheral blood. The receptor chain draws on TRBV6-5 and TRBJ1-2; 8 bases in the junction line up with TRBD1. The sequence came from a man aged 25-40 years with active or convalescent COVID-19. The CDR3 is CATEDRDRNGYTF. The nucleotide sequence reads TGTGCCACAGAAGACCGGGACAGGAATGGCTACACCTTC.